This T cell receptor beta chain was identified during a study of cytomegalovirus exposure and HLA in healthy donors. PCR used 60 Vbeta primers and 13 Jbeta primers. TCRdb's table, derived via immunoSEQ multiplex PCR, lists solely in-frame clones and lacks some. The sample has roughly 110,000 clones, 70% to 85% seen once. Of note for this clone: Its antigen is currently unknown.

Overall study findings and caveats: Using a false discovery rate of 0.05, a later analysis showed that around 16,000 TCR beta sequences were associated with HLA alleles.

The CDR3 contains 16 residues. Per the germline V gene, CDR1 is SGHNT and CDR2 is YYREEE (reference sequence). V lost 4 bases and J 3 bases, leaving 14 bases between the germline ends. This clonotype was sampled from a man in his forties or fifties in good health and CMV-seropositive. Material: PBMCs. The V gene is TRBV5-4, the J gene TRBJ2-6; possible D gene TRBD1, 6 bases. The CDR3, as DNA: TGTGCCAGCAGCCAAGACGCAGGGGTTGGGGCCAACGTCCTGACTTTC. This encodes CASSQDAGVGANVLTF.